This TCR beta chain was identified in a study of T cells in Graves' hyperthyroidism and ophthalmopathy. General study results and limits: Ophthalmopathy was model-predicted a median approximately 6.4 months pre-onset. In blood, most of the thyroid clonotypes expanded above 0.001 were also present. Separation of ophthalmopathy from stable hyperthyroidism was achieved by a 13 V-J model.

Absence of ophthalmopathy progression within 18 months defined stable Graves' hyperthyroidism. The investigators amplified TCR beta CDR3 regions from RNA transcripts. An initial round of RT-PCR targeting the TCR CDR3 relied on the HTBI primer set. Via MiXCR, TCRdb re-called the multiplex PCR reads, giving one row per CDR3 protein. Among under 130,000 distinct CDR3 sequences listed, roughly 50% were seen once. CDR3 length: 13 amino acids. CDR1 is SSHAT, CDR2 FNYEAQ, per germline (reference sequence). Of note for this clonotype: The antigen remains unidentified. At one end, the junction sequence differs from germline, possibly due to a read error.

The rearrangement uses TRBV7-7 and TRBJ2-7; maybe TRBD2 (5 bases). Material for sequencing was blood. This sequence was found in a man aged 35 to 55 with Graves' hyperthyroidism. CDR3 bases: TGCGCTGGCAGCGTAGGACTGGATTACGAGCAGTACTTC. It translates to CAGSVGLDYEQYF.